Below are 30 T cell receptor beta chains sequenced from a single sample in a study of blood T cell repertoires in COVID-19 (TCRdb year 2020). Library preparation employed the immunoSEQ multiplex PCR assay. What TCRdb holds here is the immuneACCESS table cut down to in-frame rearrangements. Part of the clones is not present; checked against another copy, under half of the missing clones reflect an unresolved V gene, and the others are unexplained. Within this sample are around 300,000 clones, with around 89% of them counted one time only. Jointly, the top ten make up 1.5% to 2% of the sample. Sequenced: peripheral blood. Receptors originate from a woman in her twenties or thirties with COVID-19, enrolled during active disease.

This clone occurred once. This chain connects TRBV5-6 to TRBJ1-3; D is unresolved. Trimming left V 4 bases short and J 3 bases short, with 11 bases between. This CDR3 region has 14 residues. Germline CDR1 SGHDT, CDR2 YYEEEE. DNA of the CDR3: TGTGCCAGCAGCCGCTATCCTCTTGGAAACACCATATATTTT. It translates to CASSRYPLGNTIYF.

The rearrangement joins TRBV7-8 to TRBJ1-2; maybe TRBD1 (5 bases). V was shortened by 7 bases and J by 8 bases, with 17 bases between the two germline ends. The CDR3 length is 13 residues. Germline V gene data show CDR1 as SGHVS and CDR2 as FQNEAQ. The CDR3 DNA follows: TGTGCCAGCAACGCGGCGCAGGGTGTCGGCTACACCTTC. Translation: CASNAAQGVGYTF.

The genes are TRBV24-1 and TRBJ1-2; maybe TRBD1 (6 bases). This CDR3 has 14 amino acids. V was pared by 2 bases and J by 2 bases, with 8 bases between. Germline loops: CDR1 KGHDR, CDR2 SFDVKD. The CDR3 nucleotides are TGTGCCACCAGTGATTCAACAGGGAACTATGGCTACACCTTC. Translated: CATSDSTGNYGYTF.

This clone turned up a few times. The chain joins TRBV4-3 to TRBJ1-5; D unclear. CDR1 and CDR2 (germline): LGHNA, YSLEER. This CDR3 has 14 residues. Trimming left V 3 bases short and J 0 bases short, with 6 bases between. The CDR3 DNA follows: TGCGCCAGCAGCCAGACATCTAGCAATCAGCCCCAGCATTTT. As protein: CASSQTSSNQPQHF.

The chain employs TRBV6-1 and TRBJ1-6; D call uncertain. The CDR3 contains 16 residues. V was pared by 3 bases and J by 0 bases, with 9 bases between. CDR1 is MNHNS and CDR2 is SASEGT in the germline V gene. The CDR3 loop is CASSDTGSSYNSPLHF. CDR3 sequence (DNA): TGTGCCAGCAGTGATACTGGGAGCTCCTATAATTCACCCCTCCACTTT.

This clone has a handful of counts. The chain recombines TRBV4-3 with TRBJ2-7, with D possibly being TRBD1 (6 bases). The germline V gene encodes CDR1 LGHNA and CDR2 YSLEER. V was trimmed by 0 bases and J by 3 bases, leaving 9 bases between them. CDR3 length: 14 amino acids. CDR3: CASSQEGADYEQYF. Written as DNA, the CDR3 is TGCGCCAGCAGCCAAGAGGGGGCAGACTACGAGCAGTACTTC.

The gene calls are TRBV30 and TRBJ1-4; D is unresolved. Germline values: CDR1 GTSNPN, CDR2 SVGIG (reference sequence). The CDR3 has 11 residues. V shed 2 bases and J shed 8 bases, with 6 bases lying between them. The CDR3 sequence: CAWSPGEKLFF. The CDR3 DNA sequence: TGTGCCTGGAGTCCCGGGGAAAAACTGTTTTTT.

This clone was observed a single time. The rearrangement joins TRBV5-1 to TRBJ1-3; D not resolved. The germline gives CDR1 SGHRS, CDR2 YFSETQ. The CDR3 consists of 14 residues. Trimming removed 0 bases from V and 3 bases from J, with 7 bases in between. The DNA for the CDR3 is TGCGCCAGCAGCTTGGCGGGGTTTGGAAACACCATATATTTT. Amino acids: CASSLAGFGNTIYF.

In regard to this clone: At the DNA level, this CDR3 is encoded by other sequences in the same sample as well. The chain is built from TRBV5-1 and TRBJ2-5, with 8 bases fitting TRBD1. The CDR3 consists of 14 residues. The V gene's germline CDR1 is SGHRS and CDR2 YFSETQ. J was trimmed by 1 base and V by 4 bases; bases with no gene match: 3. In DNA form, the CDR3 reads TGCGCCAGCAGCCCTGGACAGGGCCAAGAGACCCAGTACTTC. This gives the protein CASSPGQGQETQYF.

The V call is TRBV3-1 (or the pseudogene TRBV3-2), the J call TRBJ2-7; D might be TRBD1 (6 bases). The CDR3 has 13 amino acids. V gave up 5 bases and J gave up 6 bases, with 14 bases separating them. In germline, CDR1 is LGHDT, CDR2 YNNKEL (reference sequence). In DNA form, the CDR3 reads TGTGCCAGCAGCGTGACAGGTCTCGGCGAGCAGTACTTC. The encoded protein is CASSVTGLGEQYF.

This clone occurred once. V gene TRBV6-4 combines with J gene TRBJ1-3; the D is unclear. Trimming left V 0 bases short and J 4 bases short, with 7 bases between. Germline CDR1 reads MRHNA; CDR2 reads SNTAGT. The CDR3 totals 14 residues. CDR3 nucleotide sequence: TGTGCCAGCAGTGACTCGGGGAGCGGAAACACCATATATTTT. Its protein is CASSDSGSGNTIYF.

V and J are TRBV24-1 and TRBJ2-1; no firm D call. This CDR3 region has 13 residues. Per the germline V gene, CDR1 is KGHDR and CDR2 is SFDVKD. Trimming left V 4 bases short and J 6 bases short, with 9 bases between. The CDR3 loop reads CATSDPTVNEQFF. Here the CDR3 DNA reads TGTGCCACCAGTGACCCGACTGTCAATGAGCAGTTCTTC.

The chain is built from TRBV2 and TRBJ1-1; 11 bases fit TRBD1. The germline V gene encodes CDR1 SNHLY and CDR2 FYNNEI. Trimming took 6 bases from V and 3 from J; bases not matched to a gene: 3. CDR3 length: 14 residues. Here the CDR3 reads CASRGDRGDTEAFF. Written as DNA, the CDR3 is TGTGCCAGCAGAGGGGACAGGGGGGACACTGAAGCTTTCTTT.

This clone was detected once. The chain is built from TRBV6-5 and TRBJ1-4; TRBD1 matches 7 bases. Germline assignment: CDR1 MNHEY and CDR2 SVGAGI. Germline trimming cut 2 bases from V and 8 bases from J; bases unmatched to any gene: 8. This CDR3 has 15 residues. The CDR3 protein is CASSYDAAGGEKLFF. Written as DNA, the CDR3 is TGTGCCAGCAGTTACGACGCCGCAGGGGGAGAAAAACTGTTTTTT.

In its sample, this clone was seen once. V usage is TRBV6-6 and J usage is TRBJ1-4, with a tentative D call TRBD1 (6 bases). Germline loops: CDR1 MNHNY, CDR2 SVGAGI (reference sequence). This CDR3 comprises 14 residues. Trimming pared 4 bases from V and 5 bases from J, leaving 11 bases between. The DNA of the CDR3 is TGTGCCAGCAGTTTTGCCAGGGGAAATGAAAAACTGTTTTTT. It codes for CASSFARGNEKLFF.

The chain recombines TRBV19 with TRBJ2-7; 7 bases are a match to TRBD1. Trimming took 4 bases from V and 1 from J; bases not matched to a gene: 4. The CDR3 consists of 14 residues. Looked up from germline, CDR1 is LNHDA and CDR2 is SQIVND (reference sequence). CDR3 in amino acids: CASSNRGHSYEQYF. The CDR3 region has the DNA TGTGCCAGTAGTAACAGGGGTCATTCCTACGAGCAGTACTTC.

J is TRBJ2-3 and V is TRBV11-2; 7 nucleotides line up with TRBD2. This CDR3 region has 14 residues. The germline V gene has CDR1 SGHAT and CDR2 FQNNGV. Trimming took 5 bases from V and 2 from J; bases not matched to a gene: 4. The DNA for the CDR3 is TGTGCCAGCAGCCAGCGGGGTTACACAGATACGCAGTATTTT. Protein: CASSQRGYTDTQYF.

There are a few counts of this clone. This chain uses TRBV19 with TRBJ2-5; D uncertain. CDR3 length equals 13 residues. Trimming pared 5 bases from V and 1 base from J, leaving 8 bases between. Looked up from germline, CDR1 is LNHDA and CDR2 is SQIVND (reference sequence). The CDR3: CASSEHTQETQYF. The CDR3 nucleotides are TGTGCCAGTAGTGAACATACCCAAGAGACCCAGTACTTC.

V and J are TRBV19 and TRBJ1-5; maybe TRBD1 (6 bases). Germline-derived CDR1 and CDR2 are LNHDA and SQIVND (reference sequence). This CDR3 has 15 amino acids. V was clipped by 2 bases and J by 3 bases, with 11 bases between them. The CDR3 coding sequence is TGTGCCAGTAGTATAAGAGGGGGTATCAATCAGCCCCAGCATTTT. It codes for CASSIRGGINQPQHF.

V and J are TRBV5-1 and TRBJ2-2; D is uncertain. From germline, CDR1 is SGHRS and CDR2 YFSETQ. V shed 4 bases and J shed 1 base, with 8 bases lying between them. This CDR3 is 14 amino acids long. The DNA for the CDR3 is TGCGCCAGCAGCAACCGACAGAACACCGGGGAGCTGTTTTTT. Encoded protein: CASSNRQNTGELFF.

In DNA, the CDR3 is TGTGCCAGCAAGGACACCCCCTACAATGAGCAGTTCTTC. This codes for CASKDTPYNEQFF. The V gene is TRBV2, the J gene TRBJ2-1; D is perhaps TRBD1 (5 bases). CDR1 SNHLY and CDR2 FYNNEI come from the germline V gene. Trimming shortened V by 7 bases and J by 2 bases, and 9 bases separated the two germline ends. This CDR3 comprises 13 residues.

The V call is TRBV18, the J call TRBJ2-3; no clear D gene. This CDR3 is 15 amino acids long. Germline V gives CDR1 KGHSH, CDR2 LQKENI. V was clipped by 5 bases and J by 5 bases, with 17 bases between them. The CDR3 reads CASSEVVVAEDTQYF. The CDR3 nucleotides are TGTGCCAGCTCAGAGGTAGTGGTAGCAGAAGATACGCAGTATTTT.

The V call is TRBV11-3, the J call TRBJ2-2; a possible D gene is TRBD2 (6 bases). Trimming took 4 bases from V and 6 from J, leaving 15 bases between them. CDR3 size: 15 residues. Germline values: CDR1 SGHNT, CDR2 YENEEA. The CDR3 sequence is CASSSRKDYAGELFF. The DNA of the CDR3 is TGTGCCAGCAGCTCCAGAAAGGACTACGCCGGGGAGCTGTTTTTT.

The CDR3 DNA sequence: TGCGCCAGCAGCTTGGGTTGGGGGCCTAACACCGGGGAGCTGTTTTTT. Its translation is CASSLGWGPNTGELFF. J is TRBJ2-2 and V is TRBV5-1, with D perhaps matching TRBD1 (6 bases). This CDR3 spans 16 amino acids. The germline gives CDR1 SGHRS, CDR2 YFSETQ. Trimming cost V 0 bases and J 2 bases, with 11 bases left between them.

The chain uses TRBV7-6 and TRBJ2-7; D is unresolved. Germline V lookup: CDR1 SGHVS, CDR2 FNYEAQ. The germline V and J ends were trimmed by 5 bases and 0 bases, with 8 bases remaining between them. CDR3 length: 13 amino acids. The CDR3 region is CASSQISSYEQYF. CDR3 DNA: TGTGCCAGCAGCCAGATAAGCTCCTACGAGCAGTACTTC. Using reference TRBV7-6 and TRBJ2-7 for the parts outside the CDR3, the full variable domain is GAGVSQSPRYKVTKRGQDVALRCDPISGHVSLYWYRQALGQGPEFLTYFNYEAQQDKSGLPNDRFSAERPEGSISTLTIQRTEQRDSAMYRCASSQISSYEQYFGPGTRLTVT.

The J gene is TRBJ2-2, the V gene TRBV7-9; 10 bases agree with TRBD1. In germline, CDR1 is SEHNR, CDR2 FQNEAQ (reference sequence). The CDR3 runs 19 residues. The junction had 11 bases not matched to a gene; V was cut back by 2 bases and J by 2 bases. The CDR3 DNA is TGTGCCAGCAGCTTACCTCGAGACGGGACAGGGGTAAACACCGGGGAGCTGTTTTTT. It translates to CASSLPRDGTGVNTGELFF.

The rearrangement uses TRBV2 and TRBJ1-6; 8 bases are a match to TRBD1. CDR1 and CDR2 from the germline V gene are SNHLY and FYNNEI. The CDR3 sequence is 14 residues long. The ends lost 6 bases at V and 7 bases at J; junction bases unmatched: 5. For the CDR3, the DNA is TGTGCCAGCAGATCCCAGGGGGCCAATTCACCCCTCCACTTT. Translated, it gives CASRSQGANSPLHF.

This chain links TRBV19 with TRBJ1-5, with a weak D call TRBD1 (5 bases). Trimming pared 1 base from V and 5 bases from J, leaving 15 bases between. This CDR3 is 16 amino acids long. Per the germline V gene, CDR1 is LNHDA and CDR2 is SQIVND (reference sequence). Written as DNA, the CDR3 is TGTGCCAGTAGTATAGGAGGCAGGGCCTACTATCAGCCCCAGCATTTT. Its protein is CASSIGGRAYYQPQHF.

This clone occurred once. The sample holds other DNA sequences that translate to the same CDR3. This chain joins TRBV18 and TRBJ1-2; unclear D gene. Germline CDR1 KGHSH, CDR2 LQKENI. Trimming left V 2 bases short and J 4 bases short, with 8 bases between. CDR3 length: 13 residues. CDR3 sequence (DNA): TGTGCCAGCTCACCAAGTGGCGGCTATGGCTACACCTTC. This codes for CASSPSGGYGYTF. Full variable domain (remainder filled in from reference TRBV18 and TRBJ1-2): NAGVMQNPRHLVRRRGQEARLRCSPMKGHSHVYWYRQLPEEGLKFMVYLQKENIIDESGMPKERFSAEFPKEGPSILRIQQVVRGDSAAYFCASSPSGGYGYTFGSGTRLTVV.

This clone has a single count. The chain has TRBV28 and TRBJ1-2, with D perhaps TRBD1 (6 bases). Germline values: CDR1 MDHEN, CDR2 SYDVKM. V lost 6 bases to trimming and J lost 5 bases, with 13 bases between them. CDR3 length: 13 residues. The CDR3 coding sequence is TGTGCCAGCAGCCCAGGGGCTGCATATGGCTACACCTTC. Its protein is CASSPGAAYGYTF.